This T cell receptor beta chain was obtained from a study of T cells in Graves' hyperthyroidism and ophthalmopathy. Amplification targeted TCR beta CDR3 regions from RNA transcripts. Researchers ran a first-round RT-PCR on the TCR CDR3 using the HTBI primer set. MiXCR, applied by TCRdb to the multiplex PCR reads, yields one record per CDR3 protein. Among about 600,000 distinct CDR3 sequences listed, roughly a sixth were seen once. The CDR3 loop spans 14 amino acids. Trimming removed 3 bases from V and 1 base from J, with 9 bases in between. Many counts were recorded for this clonotype. This sequence originates from a woman in her thirties or forties with Graves' ophthalmopathy. Sequencing was performed on blood. The J gene is TRBJ1-1, the V gene TRBV12-3 or TRBV12-4, with D hard to call. CDR3 sequence: CASSFILGNTEAFF. CDR3 DNA: TGTGCCAGCAGTTTTATACTGGGGAACACTGAAGCTTTCTTT.